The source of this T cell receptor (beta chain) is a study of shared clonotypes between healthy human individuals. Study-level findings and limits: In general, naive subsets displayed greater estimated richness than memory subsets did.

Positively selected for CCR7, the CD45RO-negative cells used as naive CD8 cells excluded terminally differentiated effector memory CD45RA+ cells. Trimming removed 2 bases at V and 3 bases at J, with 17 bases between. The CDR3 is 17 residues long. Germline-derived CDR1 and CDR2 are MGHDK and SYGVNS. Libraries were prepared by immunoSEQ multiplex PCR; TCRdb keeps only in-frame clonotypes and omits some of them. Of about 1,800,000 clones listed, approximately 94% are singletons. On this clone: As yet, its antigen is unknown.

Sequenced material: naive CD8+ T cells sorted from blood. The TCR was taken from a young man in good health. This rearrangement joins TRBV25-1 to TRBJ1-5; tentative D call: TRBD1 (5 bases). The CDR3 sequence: CASSETNAGLDNQPQHF. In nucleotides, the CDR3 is TGTGCCAGCAGTGAAACTAACGCAGGGTTGGACAATCAGCCCCAGCATTTT.